A selection of T cell receptor beta chains follows, all from one sample in a study of blood T cell repertoires in COVID-19. Sequencing used immunoSEQ multiplex PCR; TCRdb keeps in-frame clones, though not all of them. Of a few hundred thousand clones listed, around 84% are singletons. Sequencing was carried out using PBMCs or T cells enriched from blood (not recorded which). These receptor sequences come from a woman aged 50 to 60 who had recovered from COVID-19. Both conserved end residues are part of each CDR3. D genes are given only for firm matches. Clone size, where shown, is once, few, many, or a class for clones that have expanded.

TRBV5-1	TRBJ1-3	NA	once	CASSPAEGTGNTIYF	TGCGCCAGCAGCCCCGCCGAGGGAACAGGGAACACCATATATTTT
TRBV10-2	TRBJ1-6	TRBD1	NA	CASIQGAGSYNSPLHF	TGCGCCAGCATACAGGGGGCCGGCTCCTATAATTCACCCCTCCACTTT
TRBV7-6	TRBJ2-3	NA	NA	CASSLASVLTDTQYF	TGTGCCAGCAGCTTAGCGTCGGTGTTGACAGATACGCAGTATTTT
TRBV18	TRBJ2-7	NA	NA	CASAIQVDYEQYF	TGTGCCAGCGCGATACAGGTGGACTACGAGCAGTACTTC
TRBV29-1	TRBJ2-5	TRBD2	NA	CSVMGLARLQETQYF	TGCAGCGTCATGGGACTAGCGAGACTGCAAGAGACCCAGTACTTC
TRBV5-5	TRBJ2-2	TRBD1	few	CASSTDRAGELFF	TGTGCCAGCAGCACGGACAGGGCGGGGGAGCTGTTTTTT
TRBV6-5	TRBJ2-5	NA	NA	CASTRGRTQGTQYF	TGTGCCAGCACCAGAGGACGGACCCAGGGGACCCAGTACTTC
TRBV27	TRBJ2-3	NA	once	CASATTRSTDTQYF	TGTGCCAGCGCCACAACTAGATCCACAGATACGCAGTATTTT
TRBV19	TRBJ2-7	TRBD2	NA	CASSRTSGRTYEQYF	TGTGCCAGTAGTAGGACTAGCGGGCGAACCTACGAGCAGTACTTC
TRBV15	TRBJ2-5	NA	NA	CATSRGRTGNGETQYF	TGTGCCACCAGCAGAGGGAGAACAGGGAATGGGGAGACCCAGTACTTC
TRBV4-3	TRBJ2-6	NA	NA	CASSQSRSSSGANVLTF	TGCGCCAGCAGCCAAAGTAGATCTAGCTCTGGGGCCAACGTCCTGACTTTC
TRBV5-4	TRBJ1-4	TRBD1	NA	CASSWPGQEKLFF	TGTGCCAGCAGCTGGCCGGGACAGGAAAAACTGTTTTTT
TRBV30	TRBJ2-3	TRBD2	NA	CAWSVRRTSHRGGTDTQYF	TGTGCCTGGAGTGTACGGAGGACTAGTCATCGCGGTGGTACAGATACGCAGTATTTT
TRBV24-1	TRBJ2-5	TRBD2	NA	CATRGKIPGLESSETQYF	TGTGCCACCAGAGGCAAGATCCCGGGACTAGAATCATCGGAGACCCAGTACTTC
TRBV4-1	TRBJ2-3	TRBD2	NA	CASSQDPGLDSTDTQYF	TGCGCCAGCAGCCAAGACCCGGGACTAGATAGCACAGATACGCAGTATTTT
TRBV2	TRBJ1-3	TRBD1	NA	CASIFSGTGGGNTIYF	TGTGCCAGCATTTTCTCCGGGACAGGAGGAGGAAACACCATATATTTT
TRBV9	TRBJ1-1	TRBD1	NA	CASSVGQGAGDTEAFF	TGTGCCAGCAGCGTAGGACAGGGGGCAGGGGACACTGAAGCTTTCTTT
TRBV6-6	TRBJ1-3	TRBD1	NA	CASGRQGSSSGNTIYF	TGTGCCAGCGGTCGACAGGGCTCCTCCTCTGGAAACACCATATATTTT
TRBV2	TRBJ2-1	TRBD1	once	CASSILGQGGNEQFF	TGTGCCAGCAGTATTCTGGGACAGGGGGGAAATGAGCAGTTCTTC
TRBV7-9	TRBJ2-5	NA	NA	CASSFLREQETQYF	TGTGCCAGCAGCTTTTTGCGGGAACAAGAGACCCAGTACTTC
TRBV7-9	TRBJ2-1	NA	NA	CASSLPGVVYNEQFF	TGTGCCAGCAGCTTACCGGGAGTAGTGTACAATGAGCAGTTCTTC
TRBV19	TRBJ1-5	TRBD1	NA	CASSTTGGFQPQHF	TGTGCCAGTAGTACGACAGGGGGCTTTCAGCCCCAGCATTTT
TRBV27	TRBJ2-1	NA	NA	CASSQRNEQFF	TGTGCCAGCAGTCAGAGGAATGAGCAGTTCTTC
TRBV28	TRBJ1-5	TRBD1	NA	CASRRQGEDNQPQHF	TGTGCCAGCAGAAGACAGGGCGAGGACAATCAGCCCCAGCATTTT
TRBV28	TRBJ1-5	NA	NA	CASSFYAGAGNQPQHF	TGTGCCAGCAGTTTCTATGCGGGGGCAGGCAATCAGCCCCAGCATTTT